This T cell receptor beta chain is from a study of T cells in Graves' hyperthyroidism and ophthalmopathy. At least ten counts were recorded for this clonotype. Amplification yielded TCR beta CDR3 regions, with RNA transcripts as the source. HTBI primers were the set used in a first-round RT-PCR of the TCR CDR3. From the multiplex PCR reads, TCRdb called clonotypes with MiXCR, one entry per CDR3 protein. The sample contains around 600,000 distinct CDR3 sequences, roughly 16% of which appear only once. This CDR3 contains 15 residues. Trimming stripped 5 bases from V and 1 base from J, with 11 bases between. Germline CDR1 SEHNR, CDR2 FQNEAQ (reference sequence). Diagnostic decisions used clinical symptoms, serum thyroxine and TRAb, thyroid ultrasound and orbital computed tomography.

The source of this sequence is a woman between 35 and 50 years old with Graves' ophthalmopathy. This chain connects TRBV7-9 to TRBJ2-2; D might be TRBD1 (5 bases). Sequenced: blood. CDR3 protein: CASSLAGWNTGELFF. The DNA for the CDR3 is TGTGCCAGCAGCCTGGCAGGGTGGAACACCGGGGAGCTGTTTTTT.